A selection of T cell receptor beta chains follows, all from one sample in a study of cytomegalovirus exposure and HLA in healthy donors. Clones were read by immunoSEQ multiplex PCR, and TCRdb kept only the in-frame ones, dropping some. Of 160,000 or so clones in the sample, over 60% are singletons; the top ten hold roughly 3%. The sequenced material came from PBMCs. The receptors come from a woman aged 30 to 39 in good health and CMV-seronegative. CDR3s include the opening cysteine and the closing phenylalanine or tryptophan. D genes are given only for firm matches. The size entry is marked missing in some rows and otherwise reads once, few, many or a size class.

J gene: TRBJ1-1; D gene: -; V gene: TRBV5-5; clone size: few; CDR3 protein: CASSLSLDSANTEAFF; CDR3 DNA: TGTGCCAGCAGCTTGTCCCTGGACAGTGCGAACACTGAAGCTTTCTTT
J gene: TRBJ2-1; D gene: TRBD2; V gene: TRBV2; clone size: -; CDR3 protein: CASSETSGGALYNEQFF; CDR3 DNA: TGTGCCAGCAGTGAAACTAGCGGGGGGGCCCTCTACAATGAGCAGTTCTTC
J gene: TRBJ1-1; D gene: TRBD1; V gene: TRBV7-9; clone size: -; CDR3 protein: CASSLDRGGAFF; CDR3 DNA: TGTGCCAGCAGCCTCGACAGGGGTGGGGCTTTCTTT
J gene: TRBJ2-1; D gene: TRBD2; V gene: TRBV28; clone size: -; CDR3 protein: CASSLGGVINEQFF; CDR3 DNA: TGTGCCAGCAGTTTGGGGGGGGTAATCAATGAGCAGTTCTTC
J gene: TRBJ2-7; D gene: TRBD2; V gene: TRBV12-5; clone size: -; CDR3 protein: CASGLGLAVHEQYF; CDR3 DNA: TGTGCTAGTGGTTTGGGACTAGCGGTACACGAGCAGTACTTC
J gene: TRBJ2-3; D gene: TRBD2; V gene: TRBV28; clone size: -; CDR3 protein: CASSFLAGTDTQYF; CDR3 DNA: TGTGCCAGCAGTTTTCTAGCGGGGACAGATACGCAGTATTTT
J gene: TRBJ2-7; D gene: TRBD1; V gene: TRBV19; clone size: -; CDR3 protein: CASSSRTGTIYEQYF; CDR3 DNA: TGTGCCAGTAGTTCCAGGACAGGGACCATCTACGAGCAGTACTTC
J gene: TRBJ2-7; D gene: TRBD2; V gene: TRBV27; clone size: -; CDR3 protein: CASSVSSGGYEQYF; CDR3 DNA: TGTGCCAGCAGTGTATCTAGCGGGGGCTACGAGCAGTACTTC
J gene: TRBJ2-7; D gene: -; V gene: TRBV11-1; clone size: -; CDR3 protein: CASSPMVQNEQYF; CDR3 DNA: TGTGCCAGCAGCCCCATGGTCCAGAACGAGCAGTACTTC
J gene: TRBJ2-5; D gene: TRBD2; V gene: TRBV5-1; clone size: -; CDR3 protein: CASSLGGEAGETQYF; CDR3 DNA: TGCGCCAGCAGCCTGGGGGGGGAAGCCGGAGAGACCCAGTACTTC
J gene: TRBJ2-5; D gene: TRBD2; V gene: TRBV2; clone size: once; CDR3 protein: CASIGTRQETQYF; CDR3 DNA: TGTGCCAGCATCGGGACTAGGCAAGAGACCCAGTACTTC
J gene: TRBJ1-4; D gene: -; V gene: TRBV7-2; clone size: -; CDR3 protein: CASSLAVGASEKLFF; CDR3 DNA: TGTGCCAGCAGCTTAGCGGTGGGGGCGAGTGAAAAACTGTTTTTT
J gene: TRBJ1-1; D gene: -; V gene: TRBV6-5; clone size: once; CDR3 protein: CASGRYTEAFF; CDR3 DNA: TGTGCCAGCGGCAGATACACTGAAGCTTTCTTT
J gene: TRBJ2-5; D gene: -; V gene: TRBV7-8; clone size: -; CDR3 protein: CASSLVQQTPYQETQYF; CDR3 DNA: TGTGCCAGCAGCTTAGTTCAACAGACCCCGTACCAAGAGACCCAGTACTTC
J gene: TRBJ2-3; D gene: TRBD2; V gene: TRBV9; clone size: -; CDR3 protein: CASSSSGGLDTQYF; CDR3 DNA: TGTGCCAGCAGCTCTAGCGGGGGGCTAGATACGCAGTATTTT
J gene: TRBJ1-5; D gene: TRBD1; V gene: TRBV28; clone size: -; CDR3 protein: CASSSTGMPQHF; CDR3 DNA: TGTGCCAGCAGTTCGACAGGGATGCCCCAGCATTTT
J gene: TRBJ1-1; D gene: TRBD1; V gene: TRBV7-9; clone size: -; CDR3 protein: CASSLGMAGGTEAFF; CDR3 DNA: TGTGCCAGCAGCTTAGGAATGGCAGGGGGAACTGAAGCTTTCTTT
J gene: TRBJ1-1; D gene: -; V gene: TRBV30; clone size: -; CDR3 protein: CAWSPAGYRNTEAFF; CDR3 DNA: TGTGCCTGGAGTCCCGCAGGGTATAGGAACACTGAAGCTTTCTTT
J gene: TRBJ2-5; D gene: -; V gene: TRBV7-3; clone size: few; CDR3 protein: CASSRNSEETQYF; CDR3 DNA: TGTGCCAGCAGCCGAAACAGTGAGGAGACCCAGTACTTC
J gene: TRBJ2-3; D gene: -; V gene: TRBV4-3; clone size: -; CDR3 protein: CASSPRVADTQYF; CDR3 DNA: TGCGCCAGCAGCCCCAGGGTTGCAGATACGCAGTATTTT
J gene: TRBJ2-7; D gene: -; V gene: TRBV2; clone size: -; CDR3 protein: CASSAPGPQQYF; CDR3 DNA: TGTGCCAGCAGTGCCCCGGGTCCACAGCAGTACTTC
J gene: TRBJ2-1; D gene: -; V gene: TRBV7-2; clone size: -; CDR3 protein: CASSLGGGRYNEQFF; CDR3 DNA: TGTGCCAGCAGCTTGGGCGGGGGCCGGTACAATGAGCAGTTCTTC
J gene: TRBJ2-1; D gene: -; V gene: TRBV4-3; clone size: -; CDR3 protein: CASSQDSGRGPYNEQFF; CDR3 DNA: TGCGCCAGCAGCCAAGATTCGGGCAGGGGCCCTTACAATGAGCAGTTCTTC
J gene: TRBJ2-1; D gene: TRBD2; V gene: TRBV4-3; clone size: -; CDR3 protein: CASSQVLAGVGEQFF; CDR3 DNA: TGCGCCAGCAGCCAAGTTCTAGCGGGAGTTGGTGAGCAGTTCTTC
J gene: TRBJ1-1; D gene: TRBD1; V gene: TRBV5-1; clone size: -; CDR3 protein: CASSLGGQANTEAFF; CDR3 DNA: TGCGCCAGCAGCTTGGGGGGACAGGCGAACACTGAAGCTTTCTTT
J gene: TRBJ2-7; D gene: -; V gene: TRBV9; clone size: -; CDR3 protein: CASSVDPQAYEQYF; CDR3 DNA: TGTGCCAGCAGCGTAGATCCCCAGGCGTACGAGCAGTACTTC
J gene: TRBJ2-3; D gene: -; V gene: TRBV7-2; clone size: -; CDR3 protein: CASSPGLLGTDTQYF; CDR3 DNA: TGTGCCAGCAGCCCGGGACTCTTGGGCACAGATACGCAGTATTTT
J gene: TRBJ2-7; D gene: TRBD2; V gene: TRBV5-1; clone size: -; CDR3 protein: CASSPGWALAGGSGGEQYF; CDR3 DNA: TGCGCCAGCAGTCCAGGGTGGGCTTTAGCGGGAGGCTCTGGAGGGGAGCAGTACTTC
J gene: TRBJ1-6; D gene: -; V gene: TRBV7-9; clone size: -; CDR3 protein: CASSGRGYNSPLHF; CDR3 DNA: TGTGCCAGCAGCGGGAGGGGATATAATTCACCCCTCCACTTT
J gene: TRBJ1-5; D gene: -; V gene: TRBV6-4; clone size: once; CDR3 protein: CASSESGNQPQHF; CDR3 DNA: TGTGCCAGCAGTGAATCGGGGAATCAGCCCCAGCATTTT
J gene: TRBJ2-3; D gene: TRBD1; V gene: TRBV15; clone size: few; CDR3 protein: CATSRKTGGTDTQYF; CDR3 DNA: TGTGCCACCAGCAGGAAGACAGGGGGCACAGATACGCAGTATTTT
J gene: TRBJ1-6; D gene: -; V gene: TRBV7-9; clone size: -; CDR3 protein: CASSYSNSPLHF; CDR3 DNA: TGTGCCAGCAGCTACAGTAATTCACCCCTCCACTTT
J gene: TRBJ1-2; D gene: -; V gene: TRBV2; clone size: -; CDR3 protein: CASSEAGRGDYGYTF; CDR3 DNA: TGTGCCAGCAGTGAAGCGGGCAGGGGTGACTATGGCTACACCTTC
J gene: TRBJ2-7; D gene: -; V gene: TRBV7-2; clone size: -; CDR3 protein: CASSLDYYEQYF; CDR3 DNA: TGTGCCAGCAGCTTGGACTACTACGAGCAGTACTTC
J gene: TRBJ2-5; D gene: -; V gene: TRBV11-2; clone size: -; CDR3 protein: CASSLRWTQYF; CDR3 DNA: TGTGCCAGCAGCCTCCGTTGGACCCAGTACTTC
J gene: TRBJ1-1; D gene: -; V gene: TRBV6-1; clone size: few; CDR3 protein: CASSSGTSGTEAFF; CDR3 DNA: TGTGCCAGCAGCTCCGGGACATCCGGCACTGAAGCTTTCTTT
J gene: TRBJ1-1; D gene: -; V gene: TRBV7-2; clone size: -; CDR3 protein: CASTPSGVEAFF; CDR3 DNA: TGTGCCAGCACCCCGTCGGGGGTCGAGGCTTTCTTT
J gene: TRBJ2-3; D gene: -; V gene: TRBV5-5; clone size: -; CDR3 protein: CASSWRGSSDTQYF; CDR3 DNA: TGTGCCAGCAGCTGGCGGGGCTCTTCAGATACGCAGTATTTT
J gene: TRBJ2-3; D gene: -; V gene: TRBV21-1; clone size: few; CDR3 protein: CASSPLAGAPHDTQYF; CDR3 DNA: TGTGCCAGCAGCCCCCTAGCGGGGGCCCCGCACGATACGCAGTATTTT
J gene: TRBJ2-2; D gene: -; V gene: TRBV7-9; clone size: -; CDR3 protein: CASSPLTVTGELFF; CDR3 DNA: TGTGCCAGCAGCCCATTGACAGTTACCGGGGAGCTGTTTTTT
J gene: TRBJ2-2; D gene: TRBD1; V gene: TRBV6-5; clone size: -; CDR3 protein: CASSPGQGAIGELFF; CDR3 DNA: TGTGCCAGCAGTCCGGGACAGGGGGCGATCGGGGAGCTGTTTTTT
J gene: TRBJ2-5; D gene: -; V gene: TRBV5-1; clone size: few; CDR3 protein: CASSGGFGQETQYF; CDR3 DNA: TGCGCCAGCAGCGGGGGGTTTGGCCAAGAGACCCAGTACTTC
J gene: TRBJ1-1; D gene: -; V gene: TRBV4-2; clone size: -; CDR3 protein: CASSQDAGRGSGTEAFF; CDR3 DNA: TGTGCCAGCAGCCAAGATGCGGGCAGAGGCTCGGGCACTGAAGCTTTCTTT
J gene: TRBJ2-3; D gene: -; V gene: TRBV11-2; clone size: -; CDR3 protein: CASSLDLGLTSTDTQYF; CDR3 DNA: TGTGCCAGCAGCTTAGATTTGGGGCTGACCAGCACAGATACGCAGTATTTT
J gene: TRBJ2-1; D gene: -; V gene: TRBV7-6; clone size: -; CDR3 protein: CASSSVYRASEQFF; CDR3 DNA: TGTGCCAGCAGCTCAGTATACAGGGCCAGTGAGCAGTTCTTC
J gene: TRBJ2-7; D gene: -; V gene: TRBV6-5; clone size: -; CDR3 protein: CASSPRIGVYYEQYF; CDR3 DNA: TGTGCCAGCAGTCCTAGGATAGGGGTCTACTACGAGCAGTACTTC
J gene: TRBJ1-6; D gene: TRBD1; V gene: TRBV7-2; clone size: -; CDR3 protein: CASSLGQGLDSPLHF; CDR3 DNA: TGTGCCAGCAGCTTAGGACAGGGGTTGGATTCACCCCTCCACTTT
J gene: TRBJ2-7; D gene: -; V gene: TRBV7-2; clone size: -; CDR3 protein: CASSSEAGTYEQYF; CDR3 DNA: TGTGCCAGCAGCTCAGAGGCAGGGACCTACGAGCAGTACTTC
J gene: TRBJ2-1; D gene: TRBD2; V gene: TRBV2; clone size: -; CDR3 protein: CASKGRTSGNEQFF; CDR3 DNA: TGTGCCAGCAAGGGGCGGACTAGTGGGAATGAGCAGTTCTTC
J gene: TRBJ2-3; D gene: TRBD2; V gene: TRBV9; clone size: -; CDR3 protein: CASSVRGGEWGTDTQYF; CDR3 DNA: TGTGCCAGCAGCGTTCGCGGGGGGGAGTGGGGCACAGATACGCAGTATTTT
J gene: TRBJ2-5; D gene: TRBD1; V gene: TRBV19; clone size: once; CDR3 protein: CASSTGQGMGTQYF; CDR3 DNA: TGTGCCAGTAGTACGGGACAGGGGATGGGGACCCAGTACTTC
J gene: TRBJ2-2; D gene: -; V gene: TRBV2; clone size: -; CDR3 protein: CASSEMGRELFF; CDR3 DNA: TGTGCCAGCAGTGAAATGGGGCGGGAGCTGTTTTTT
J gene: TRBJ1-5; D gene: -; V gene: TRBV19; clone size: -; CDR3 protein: CASSIGGGLGNQPQHF; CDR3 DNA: TGTGCCAGTAGTATTGGCGGGGGGTTAGGCAATCAGCCCCAGCATTTT